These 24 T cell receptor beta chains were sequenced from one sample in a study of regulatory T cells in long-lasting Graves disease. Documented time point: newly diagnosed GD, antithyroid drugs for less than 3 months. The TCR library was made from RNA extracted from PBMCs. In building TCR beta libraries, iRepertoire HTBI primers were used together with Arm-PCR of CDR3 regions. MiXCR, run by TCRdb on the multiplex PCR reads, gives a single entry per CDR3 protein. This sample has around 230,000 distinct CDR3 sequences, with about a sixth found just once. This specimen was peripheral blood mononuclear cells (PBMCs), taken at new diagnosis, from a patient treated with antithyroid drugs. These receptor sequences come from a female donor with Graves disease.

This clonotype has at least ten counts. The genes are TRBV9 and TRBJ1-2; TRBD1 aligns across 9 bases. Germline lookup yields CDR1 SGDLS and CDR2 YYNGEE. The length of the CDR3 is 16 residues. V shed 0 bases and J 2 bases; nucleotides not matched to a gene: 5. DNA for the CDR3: TGTGCCAGCAGCGTAGTAGGACAGGGGACAAACTATGGCTACACCTTC. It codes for CASSVVGQGTNYGYTF.

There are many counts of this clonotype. Here the CDR3 reads CASSHKGWNTGELFF. CDR3 nucleotides: TGTGCCAGCTCACACAAGGGGTGGAACACCGGGGAGCTGTTTTTT. V is TRBV18 and J is TRBJ2-2; possible D gene TRBD1, 5 bases. The CDR3 is 15 residues long. Germline lookup yields CDR1 KGHSH and CDR2 LQKENI. Trimming pared 4 bases from V and 1 base from J, leaving 10 bases between.

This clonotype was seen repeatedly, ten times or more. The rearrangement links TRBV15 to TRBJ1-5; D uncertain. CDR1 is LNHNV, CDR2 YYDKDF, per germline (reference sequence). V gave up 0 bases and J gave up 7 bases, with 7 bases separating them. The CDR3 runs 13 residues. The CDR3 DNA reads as TGTGCCACCAGCAGAGAGGGAGGGCAGCCCCAGCATTTT. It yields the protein CATSREGGQPQHF.

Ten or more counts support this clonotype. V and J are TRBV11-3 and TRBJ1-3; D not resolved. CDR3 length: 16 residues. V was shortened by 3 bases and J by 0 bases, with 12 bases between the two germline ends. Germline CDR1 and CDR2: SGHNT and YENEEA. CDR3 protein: CASSFSTAYSGNTIYF. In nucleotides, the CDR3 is TGTGCCAGCAGCTTTTCAACTGCTTACTCTGGAAACACCATATATTTT. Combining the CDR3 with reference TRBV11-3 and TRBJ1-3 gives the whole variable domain EAGVVQSPRYKIIEKKQPVAFWCNPISGHNTLYWYLQNLGQGPELLIRYENEEAVDDSQLPKDRFSAERLKGVDSTLKIQPAELGDSAVYLCASSFSTAYSGNTIYFGEGSWLTVV.

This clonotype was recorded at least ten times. The CDR3 DNA is TGTGCCAGCAGTCCGAGGGGACAGCCGGAGACCCAGTACTTC. It encodes CASSPRGQPETQYF. This chain uses TRBV28 with TRBJ2-5; 7 bases match TRBD1. From germline, CDR1 is MDHEN and CDR2 SYDVKM. This CDR3 is 14 amino acids long. The trim removed 5 bases at V and 5 bases at J, leaving 8 bases unmatched.

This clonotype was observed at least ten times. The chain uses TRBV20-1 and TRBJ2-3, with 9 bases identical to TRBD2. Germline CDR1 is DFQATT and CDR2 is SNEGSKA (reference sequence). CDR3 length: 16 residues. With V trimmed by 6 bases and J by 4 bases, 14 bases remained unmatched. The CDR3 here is CSALTQRLAVADTQYF. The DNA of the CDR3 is TGCAGTGCGTTAACTCAGCGACTAGCGGTGGCAGATACGCAGTATTTT.

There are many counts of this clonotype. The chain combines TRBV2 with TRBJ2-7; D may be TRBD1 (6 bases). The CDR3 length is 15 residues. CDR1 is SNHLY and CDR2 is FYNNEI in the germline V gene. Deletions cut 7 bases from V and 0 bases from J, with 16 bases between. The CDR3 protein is CASNTGNLNSYEQYF. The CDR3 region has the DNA TGTGCCAGCAACACAGGGAACCTGAACTCCTACGAGCAGTACTTC.

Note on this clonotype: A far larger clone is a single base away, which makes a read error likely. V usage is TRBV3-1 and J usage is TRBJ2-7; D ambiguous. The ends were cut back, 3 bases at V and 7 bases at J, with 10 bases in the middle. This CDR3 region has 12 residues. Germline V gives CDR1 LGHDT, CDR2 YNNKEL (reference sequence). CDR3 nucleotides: TGTGCCAGCAGCCACAGGATACATGAGCAGTACTTC. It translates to CASSHRIHEQYF.

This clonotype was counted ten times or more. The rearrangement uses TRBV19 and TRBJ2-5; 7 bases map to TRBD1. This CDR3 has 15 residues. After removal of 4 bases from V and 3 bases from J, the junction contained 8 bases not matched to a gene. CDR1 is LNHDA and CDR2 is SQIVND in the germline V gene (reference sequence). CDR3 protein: CASSNGQAPKETQYF. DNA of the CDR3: TGTGCCAGTAGTAATGGACAGGCCCCAAAAGAGACCCAGTACTTC.

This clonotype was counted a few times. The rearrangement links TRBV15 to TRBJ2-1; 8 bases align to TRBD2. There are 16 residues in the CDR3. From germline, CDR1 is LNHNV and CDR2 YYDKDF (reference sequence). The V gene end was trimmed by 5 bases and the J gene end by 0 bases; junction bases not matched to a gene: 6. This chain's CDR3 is CATSPPGGSSYNEQFF. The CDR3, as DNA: TGTGCCACCAGCCCCCCGGGGGGGAGCTCCTACAATGAGCAGTTCTTC. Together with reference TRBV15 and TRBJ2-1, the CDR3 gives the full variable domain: DAMVIQNPRYQVTQFGKPVTLSCSQTLNHNVMYWYQQKSSQAPKLLFHYYDKDFNNEADTPDNFQSRRPNTSFCFLDIRSPGLGDTAMYLCATSPPGGSSYNEQFFGPGTRLTVL.

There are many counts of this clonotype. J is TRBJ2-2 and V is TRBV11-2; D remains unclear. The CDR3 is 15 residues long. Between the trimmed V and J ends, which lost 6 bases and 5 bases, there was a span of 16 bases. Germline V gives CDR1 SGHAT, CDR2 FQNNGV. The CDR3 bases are TGTGCCAGCAGACACTACCCCAGAAGGACCGGGGAGCTGTTTTTT. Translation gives CASRHYPRRTGELFF.

DNA for the CDR3: TGTGCCAGCAGCCTCGAGGGGGGGGCAGGGGAGCTGTTTTTT. Its translation is CASSLEGGAGELFF. V is TRBV12-3 or TRBV12-4 and J is TRBJ2-2; perhaps TRBD2 as D (7 bases). V was clipped by 6 bases and J by 8 bases, with 16 bases between them. There are 14 residues in the CDR3.

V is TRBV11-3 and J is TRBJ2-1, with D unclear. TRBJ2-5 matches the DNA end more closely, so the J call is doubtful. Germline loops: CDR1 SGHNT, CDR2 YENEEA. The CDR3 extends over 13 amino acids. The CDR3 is CASSAESQETQYF. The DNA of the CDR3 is TGTGCCAGCAGCGCTGAGTCCCAAGAGACCCAGTACTTC.

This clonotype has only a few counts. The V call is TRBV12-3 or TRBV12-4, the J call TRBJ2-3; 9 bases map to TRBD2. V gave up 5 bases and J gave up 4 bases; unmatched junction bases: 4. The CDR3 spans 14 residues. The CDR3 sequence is CASSLTSGADTQYF. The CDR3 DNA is TGTGCCAGCAGTCTGACTAGCGGCGCAGATACGCAGTATTTT.

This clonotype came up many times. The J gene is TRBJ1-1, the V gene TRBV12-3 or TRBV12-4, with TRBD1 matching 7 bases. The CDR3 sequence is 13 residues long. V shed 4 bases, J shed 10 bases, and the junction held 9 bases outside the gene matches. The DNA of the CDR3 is TGTGCCAGCAGTTATACAGGGGTTCTGTCAGCTTTCTTT. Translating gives CASSYTGVLSAFF.

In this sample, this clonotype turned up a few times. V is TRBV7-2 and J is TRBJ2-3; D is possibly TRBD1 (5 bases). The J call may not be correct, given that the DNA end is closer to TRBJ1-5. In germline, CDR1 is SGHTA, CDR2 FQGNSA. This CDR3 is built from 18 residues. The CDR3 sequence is CASSLDSGLATFTDTQHF. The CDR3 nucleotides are TGTGCCAGCAGCTTAGATTCGGGACTAGCGACCTTCACAGATACGCAGCATTTT.

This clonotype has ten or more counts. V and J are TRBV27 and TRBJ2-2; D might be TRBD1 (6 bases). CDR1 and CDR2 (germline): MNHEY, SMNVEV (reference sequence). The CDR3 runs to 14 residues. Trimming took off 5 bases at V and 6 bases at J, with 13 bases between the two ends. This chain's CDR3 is CASSPWDMSGELFF. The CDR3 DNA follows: TGTGCCAGCAGTCCGTGGGACATGTCCGGGGAGCTGTTTTTT.

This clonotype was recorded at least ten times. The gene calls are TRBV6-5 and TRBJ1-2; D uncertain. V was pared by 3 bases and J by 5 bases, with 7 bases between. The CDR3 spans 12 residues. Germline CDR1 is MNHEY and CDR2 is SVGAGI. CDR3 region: CASSYESYGYTF. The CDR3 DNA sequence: TGTGCCAGCAGTTATGAAAGTTATGGCTACACCTTC.

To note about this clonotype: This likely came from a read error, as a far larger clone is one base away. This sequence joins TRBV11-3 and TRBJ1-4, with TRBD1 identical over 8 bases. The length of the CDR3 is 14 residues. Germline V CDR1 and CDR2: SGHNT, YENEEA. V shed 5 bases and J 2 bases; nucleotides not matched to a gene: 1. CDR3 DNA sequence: TGTGCCAGCAGCCAGGGGGCGACTAATGAAAAACTGTTTTTT. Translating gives CASSQGATNEKLFF. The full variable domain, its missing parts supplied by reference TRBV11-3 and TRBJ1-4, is EAGVVQSPRYKIIEKKQPVAFWCNPISGHNTLYWYLQNLGQGPELLIRYENEEAVDDSQLPKDRFSAERLKGVDSTLKIQPAELGDSAVYLCASSQGATNEKLFFGSGTQLSVL.

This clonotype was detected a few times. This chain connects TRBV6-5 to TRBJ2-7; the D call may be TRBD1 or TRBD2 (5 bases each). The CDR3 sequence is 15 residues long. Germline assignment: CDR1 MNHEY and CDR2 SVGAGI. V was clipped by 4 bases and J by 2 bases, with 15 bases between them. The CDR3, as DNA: TGTGCCAGCAGTTCCTCCCGGGACGGGACCTACGAGCAGTACTTC. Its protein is CASSSSRDGTYEQYF.

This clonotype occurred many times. The DNA of the CDR3 is TGTGCCAGCAGCCGACAGGCTTATGGCTACACCTTC. Residues: CASSRQAYGYTF. V and J are TRBV28 and TRBJ1-2; possible D gene TRBD1, 6 bases. Germline V gene sequence: CDR1 MDHEN, CDR2 SYDVKM. The V end was cut by 6 bases, the J end by 5 bases, with 10 bases between. This CDR3 region has 12 residues.

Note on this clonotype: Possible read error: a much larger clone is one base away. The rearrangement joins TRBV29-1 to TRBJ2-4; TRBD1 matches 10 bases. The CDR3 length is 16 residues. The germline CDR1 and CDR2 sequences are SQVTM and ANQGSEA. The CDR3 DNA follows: TGCGGCGTTGAAGACCCCGGGACAGGGGACCCCAACATTCAGTACTTC. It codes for CGVEDPGTGDPNIQYF.

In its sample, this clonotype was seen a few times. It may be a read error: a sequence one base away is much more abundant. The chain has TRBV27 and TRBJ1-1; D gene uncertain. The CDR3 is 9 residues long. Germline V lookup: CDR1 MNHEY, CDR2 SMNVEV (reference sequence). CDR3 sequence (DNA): TGTGCCAGCAGTTTCGGAGCTTCCTTT. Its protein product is CASSFGASF.

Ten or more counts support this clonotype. DNA for the CDR3: TGTGCCAGCAGGGGACAGGGAACTAATGAAAAACTGTTTTTT. Residues: CASRGQGTNEKLFF. J is TRBJ1-4 and V is TRBV2; 9 nucleotides line up with TRBD1. V was clipped by 6 bases and J by 1 base; unmatched bases: 0. Germline CDR1 SNHLY, CDR2 FYNNEI. CDR3 length equals 14 residues.